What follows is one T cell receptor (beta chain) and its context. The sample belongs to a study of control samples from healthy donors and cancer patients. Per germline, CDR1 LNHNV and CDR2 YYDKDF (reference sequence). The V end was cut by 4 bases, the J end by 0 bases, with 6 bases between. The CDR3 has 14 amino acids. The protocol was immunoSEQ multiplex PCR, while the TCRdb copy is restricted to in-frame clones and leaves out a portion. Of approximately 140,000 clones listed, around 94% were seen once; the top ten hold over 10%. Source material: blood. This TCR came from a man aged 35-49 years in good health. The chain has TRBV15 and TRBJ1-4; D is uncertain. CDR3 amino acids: CATSIEPTNEKLFF. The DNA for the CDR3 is TGTGCCACCAGCATCGAACCAACTAATGAAAAACTGTTTTTT.